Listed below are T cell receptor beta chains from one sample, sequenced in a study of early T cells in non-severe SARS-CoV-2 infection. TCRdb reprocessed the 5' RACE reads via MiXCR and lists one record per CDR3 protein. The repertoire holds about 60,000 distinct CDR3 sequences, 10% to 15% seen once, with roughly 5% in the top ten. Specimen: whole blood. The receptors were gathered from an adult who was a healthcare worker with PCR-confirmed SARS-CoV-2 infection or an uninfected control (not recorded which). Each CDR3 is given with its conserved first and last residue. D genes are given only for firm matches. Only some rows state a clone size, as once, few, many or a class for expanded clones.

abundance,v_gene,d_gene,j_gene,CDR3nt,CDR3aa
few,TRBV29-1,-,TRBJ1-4,TGCAGCGTAAAAGGACCCGATGAAAAACTGTTTTTT,CSVKGPDEKLFF
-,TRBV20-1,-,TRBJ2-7,TGCAGTGCTAGAGATGAACACCGGGACATAAACGAGCAGTACTTC,CSARDEHRDINEQYF
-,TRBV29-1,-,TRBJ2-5,TGCAGCGCTTTCATCGAGGTCCAGGGCCTAGAGACCCAGTACTTC,CSAFIEVQGLETQYF
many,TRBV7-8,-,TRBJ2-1,TGTGCCAGCAGGGCACAGGGTTATGAGCAGTTCTTC,CASRAQGYEQFF
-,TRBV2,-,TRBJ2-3,TGTGCCAGCAGTGGGGGAGACAGCACAGATACGCAGTATTTT,CASSGGDSTDTQYF
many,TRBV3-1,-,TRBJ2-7,TGTGCCAGCAGCCAGGGGCGGAGAGCCTACGAGCAGTACTTC,CASSQGRRAYEQYF
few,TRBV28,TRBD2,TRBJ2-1,TGTGCCACCCGGGGGGGCACTCCAAATGAGCAGTTCTTC,CATRGGTPNEQFF
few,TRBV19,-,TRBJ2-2,TGTGCCAGTAGTACGCAGACAACAACCGGGGAGCTGTTTTTT,CASSTQTTTGELFF
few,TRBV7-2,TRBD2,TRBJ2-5,TGTGCCAGCAGCTTAGACCTAGCGGGGGCTGGGACCCAGTACTTC,CASSLDLAGAGTQYF
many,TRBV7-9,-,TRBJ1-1,TGTGCCAGCAGCTTAGTCATGAACACTGAAGCTTTCTTT,CASSLVMNTEAFF
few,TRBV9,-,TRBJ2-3,TGTGCCAGCACATCCGGGGCCCCGGATACGCAGTATTTT,CASTSGAPDTQYF
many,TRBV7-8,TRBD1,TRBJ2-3,TGTGCCAGCAGCTATTATAACAGGGGGAGTGCAGATACGCAGTATTTT,CASSYYNRGSADTQYF
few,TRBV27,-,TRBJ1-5,TGTGCCAGCTGGGGAGGGAGCAATCAGCCCCAGCATTTT,CASWGGSNQPQHF
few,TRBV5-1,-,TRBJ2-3,TGCGCCAGCAGCTTGCGGAACACAGATACGCAGTATTTT,CASSLRNTDTQYF
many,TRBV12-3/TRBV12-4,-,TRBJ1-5,TGTGCCAGCAGTTTCGGGGGAAATCAGCCCCAGCATTTT,CASSFGGNQPQHF
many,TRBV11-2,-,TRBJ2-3,TGTGCCAGCAGCTTATCGGCTACCACAGATACGCAGTATTTT,CASSLSATTDTQYF
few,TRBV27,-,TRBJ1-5,TGTGCCAGCAGCCTTACAGGGACAATCAATCAGCCCCAGCATTTT,CASSLTGTINQPQHF
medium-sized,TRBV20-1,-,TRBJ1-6,TGCAGTGCACCTGAACAGGGTATCGGTTCACCCCTCCACTTT,CSAPEQGIGSPLHF
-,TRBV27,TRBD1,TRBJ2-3,TGTGCCAGTCCGCGGACAGGGGATGGCACAGATACGCAGTATTTT,CASPRTGDGTDTQYF
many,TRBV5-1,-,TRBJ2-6,TGCGCCAGCAGCTTGTCCCGGGCCGGGGCCAACGTCCTGACTTTC,CASSLSRAGANVLTF
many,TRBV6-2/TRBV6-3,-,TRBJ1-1,TGTGCCAGCACGGAACAGGTTTTTTCAAGTGCTTTCTTT,CASTEQVFSSAFF
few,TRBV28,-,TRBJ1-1,TGTGCCAGCACCCCCTCAGGGACGAGCACTGAAGCTTTCTTT,CASTPSGTSTEAFF
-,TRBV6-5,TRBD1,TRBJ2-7,TGTGCCAGCAGTTACGATTCCGGGACAGGGTCCTACGAGCAGTACTTC,CASSYDSGTGSYEQYF
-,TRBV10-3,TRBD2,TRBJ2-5,TGTGCCATCAGTCTAGCGGGAGAGACCCAGTACTTC,CAISLAGETQYF
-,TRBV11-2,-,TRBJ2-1,TGTGCCAGCAGCTTAGTGTTAGCGACCTACAATGAGCAGTTCTTC,CASSLVLATYNEQFF
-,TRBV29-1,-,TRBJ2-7,TGCAGCGTTGAAGACCCGACTACCAGCCCCTACGAGCAGTACTTC,CSVEDPTTSPYEQYF
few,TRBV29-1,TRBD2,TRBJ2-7,TGCAGCGTTAGAGAGCGGGGGCCCGCCTACGAGCAGTACTTC,CSVRERGPAYEQYF
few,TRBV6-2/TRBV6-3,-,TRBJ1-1,TGTGCCAGCAGTGAAAACACTGAAGCTTTCTTT,CASSENTEAFF
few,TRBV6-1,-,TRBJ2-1,TGTGCCAGCAGTGAATTATCCGGGACCCACAATGAGCAGTTCTTC,CASSELSGTHNEQFF
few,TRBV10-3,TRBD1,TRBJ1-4,TGTGCCAGCACGGGACAGGGTCATGAAAAACTGTTTTTT,CASTGQGHEKLFF
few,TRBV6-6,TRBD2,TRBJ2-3,TGTGCCAGCAGTTACCGTAGCGGGGGGTTCACAGATACGCAGTATTTT,CASSYRSGGFTDTQYF
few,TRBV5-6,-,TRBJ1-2,TGTGCCAGCAGCTTGAGGCAGGACTATGGCTACACCTTC,CASSLRQDYGYTF
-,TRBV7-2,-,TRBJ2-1,TGTGCCAGCAGCTCCTGGAATGAGCAGTTCTTC,CASSSWNEQFF
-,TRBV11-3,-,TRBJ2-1,TGTGCCAGCAGCCAGGGTTTCGCCTACAATGAGCAGTTCTTC,CASSQGFAYNEQFF
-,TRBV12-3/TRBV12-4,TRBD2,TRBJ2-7,TGTGCCAGCAGTCTAGCGGGGTACAACGAGCAGTACTTC,CASSLAGYNEQYF
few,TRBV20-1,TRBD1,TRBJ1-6,TGCAGTGCCAGCGTAGGACAGGGGGTTTCACCCCTCCACTTT,CSASVGQGVSPLHF
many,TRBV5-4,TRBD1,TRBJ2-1,TGTGCCAGCACCCGGCAGGGGGCGAATGAGCAGTTCTTC,CASTRQGANEQFF
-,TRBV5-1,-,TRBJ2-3,TGCGCCAGCAGCTTCCAGGGGGAGGCAGATACGCAGTATTTT,CASSFQGEADTQYF
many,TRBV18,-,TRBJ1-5,TGTGCCAGCCGTGGGGGGGATAGCAATCAGCCCCAGCATTTT,CASRGGDSNQPQHF
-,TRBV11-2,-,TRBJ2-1,TGTGCCAGCAGCCCTTCGTCTGAGCAGTTCTTC,CASSPSSEQFF
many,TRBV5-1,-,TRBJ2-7,TGCGCCAGCAGCTCCTCTCCTGGGAAAATGAGCGAGCAGTACTTC,CASSSSPGKMSEQYF
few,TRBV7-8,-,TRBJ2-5,TGTGCCAGCAGCTTAGGGGCGGAGCCCCAAGAGACCCAGTACTTC,CASSLGAEPQETQYF
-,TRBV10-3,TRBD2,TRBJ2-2,TGTGCCAGCAAGGACGGACTAGCGGGAGGGCTCGGCACCGGGGAGCTGTTTTTT,CASKDGLAGGLGTGELFF
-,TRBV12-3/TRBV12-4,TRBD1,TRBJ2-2,TGTGCCAGCAGTTTACGAGACAGGGGTGGCACCGGGGAGCTGTTTTTT,CASSLRDRGGTGELFF
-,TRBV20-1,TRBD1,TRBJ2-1,TGCAGTGCCGACTGGGACAGGGGTCTAGGTGAGCAGTTCTTC,CSADWDRGLGEQFF
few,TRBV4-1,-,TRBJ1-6,TGCGCCAGCAGCCAAGTTGAAAGCGGGGGTTCACCCCTCCACTTT,CASSQVESGGSPLHF
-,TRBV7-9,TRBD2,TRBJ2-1,TGTGCCAGCAGCCGTCTTAGCGGGGGGGCGGATGAGCAGTTCTTC,CASSRLSGGADEQFF
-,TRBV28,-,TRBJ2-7,TGTGCCAGCAGTTCCCCAGGGAGCTACGAGCAGTACTTC,CASSSPGSYEQYF
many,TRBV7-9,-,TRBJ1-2,TGTGCCAGCAGACCAGGTGTCGCGGGAGGCTACACCTTC,CASRPGVAGGYTF
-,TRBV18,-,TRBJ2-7,TGTGCCAGCTCACCACCGGGAGTTCCTCCCTACGAGCAGTACTTC,CASSPPGVPPYEQYF
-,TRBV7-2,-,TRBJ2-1,TGTGCCAGCAGCTTACCACAGACTGTCCGTATTACCTACAATGAGCAGTTCTTC,CASSLPQTVRITYNEQFF
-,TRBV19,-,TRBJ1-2,TGTGCCAGTAGTAGACCGGGACAAGCTAACTATGGCTACACCTTC,CASSRPGQANYGYTF
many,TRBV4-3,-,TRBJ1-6,TGCGCCAGCAGCCAAGAAAGCCCTAATTCACCCCTCCACTTT,CASSQESPNSPLHF